Below, 21 T cell receptor beta chains from the same sample are listed, as sequenced in a study of shared clonotypes between healthy human individuals. Sequenced by immunoSEQ multiplex PCR; TCRdb stores in-frame clones only, minus some. The sample has roughly 770,000 clones, about 96% seen once. Terminally differentiated effector memory CD45RA+ cells were excluded from the naive CD8 cells, which were CD45RO-negative and positively selected for CCR7. The specimen sequenced was naive CD8+ T cells sorted from blood. These receptors all stem from a young man in good health.

The gene calls are TRBV27 and TRBJ1-2, with TRBD1 matching 7 bases. This CDR3 is built from 13 residues. Germline assignment: CDR1 MNHEY and CDR2 SMNVEV (reference sequence). J lost 3 bases, V lost 5 bases, and 3 bases had no gene match. The CDR3 here is CASSIGQDYGYTF. The CDR3 DNA is TGTGCCAGCAGTATCGGACAGGACTATGGCTACACCTTC.

The chain carries TRBV28 and TRBJ2-7, with D possibly being TRBD2 (6 bases). Trimming removed 3 bases at V and 0 bases at J, with 18 bases between. The germline gives CDR1 MDHEN, CDR2 SYDVKM. The CDR3 has 17 amino acids. CDR3 sequence (DNA): TGTGCCAGCAGTTTGATCGGTGGACTACTAAGCTCCTACGAGCAGTACTTC. As protein: CASSLIGGLLSSYEQYF.

The chain links TRBV27 to TRBJ1-1; D remains ambiguous. The V end was cut by 1 base, the J end by 5 bases, with 14 bases between. Germline V CDR1 and CDR2: MNHEY, SMNVEV (reference sequence). The CDR3 sequence is 15 residues long. The CDR3 here is CASSLLGGSRTEAFF. The CDR3 nucleotides are TGTGCCAGCAGTTTATTAGGAGGCTCTAGGACTGAAGCTTTCTTT.

This chain joins TRBV7-6 and TRBJ2-2, with D tentatively TRBD1 or TRBD2 (5 bases each). Germline CDR1 and CDR2: SGHVS and FNYEAQ. V gave up 7 bases and J gave up 3 bases, with 12 bases separating them. The CDR3 consists of 14 residues. The CDR3 sequence is CASIPGTDTGELFF. The CDR3 region has the DNA TGTGCCAGCATTCCCGGGACGGACACCGGGGAGCTGTTTTTT.

The gene calls are TRBV27 and TRBJ2-3, with D perhaps matching TRBD1 (5 bases). Germline V gene sequence: CDR1 MNHEY, CDR2 SMNVEV (reference sequence). The CDR3 is made up of 14 amino acids. Trimming pared 3 bases from V and 2 bases from J, leaving 9 bases between. CDR3 DNA: TGTGCCAGCAGTTTGTCCAGGGACACAGATACGCAGTATTTT. Translated, it gives CASSLSRDTDTQYF.

This chain's CDR3 is CASSRGGEMETQYF. CDR3 coding DNA: TGTGCCAGCAGCCGCGGGGGGGAGATGGAGACCCAGTACTTC. The chain has TRBV28 and TRBJ2-5, with 9 bases matching TRBD2. Germline trimming cut 6 bases from V and 5 bases from J; bases unmatched to any gene: 7. This CDR3 region has 14 residues. Looked up from germline, CDR1 is MDHEN and CDR2 is SYDVKM.

Points on this clone: Other DNA sequences in the sample encode the same CDR3. V and J are TRBV7-9 and TRBJ1-5; unclear D gene. Germline lookup yields CDR1 SEHNR and CDR2 FQNEAQ (reference sequence). The V gene lost 5 bases and the J gene lost 4 bases, with 9 bases spanning the gap. The CDR3 has 13 amino acids. The CDR3 loop reads CASSPGGNQPQHF. The DNA for the CDR3 is TGTGCCAGCAGCCCCGGAGGGAATCAGCCCCAGCATTTT.

The chain employs TRBV25-1 and TRBJ2-7; D could derive from TRBD1 or TRBD2 (6 bases each). CDR1 and CDR2 from the germline V gene are MGHDK and SYGVNS. This CDR3 has 13 residues. The V gene lost 4 bases and the J gene lost 6 bases, with 13 bases spanning the gap. In DNA, the CDR3 is TGTGCCAGCAGTGGTTCGGGGGCAAGCGAGCAGTACTTC. Protein: CASSGSGASEQYF.

The J gene is TRBJ2-1, the V gene TRBV28; TRBD2 agrees at 7 bases. The CDR3 runs to 16 residues. After removal of 6 bases from V and 5 bases from J, the junction contained 13 bases not matched to a gene. Germline values: CDR1 MDHEN, CDR2 SYDVKM. The DNA of the CDR3 is TGTGCCAGCAGGAATTTGGGCCTAGCGGTAAACAATGAGCAGTTCTTC. Its protein is CASRNLGLAVNNEQFF.

This chain links TRBV18 with TRBJ2-7; possibly TRBD1 for D (6 bases). Germline values: CDR1 KGHSH, CDR2 LQKENI. V lost 6 bases and J 0 bases, leaving 12 bases between the germline ends. The CDR3 loop spans 14 amino acids. CDR3 DNA sequence: TGTGCCAGCTCTCAGACAGGTCCCTCCTACGAGCAGTACTTC. Translating gives CASSQTGPSYEQYF.

The chain recombines TRBV6-1 with TRBJ1-1; D not resolved. The V and J ends lost 8 bases and 7 bases respectively, with 5 bases between them. Germline V gene data show CDR1 as MNHNS and CDR2 as SASEGT. The CDR3 length is 9 residues. The CDR3, as DNA: TGTGCCAGCGAGGGTGAAGCTTTCTTT. Translating gives CASEGEAFF.

Only one count was recorded for this clone. CDR3 sequence: CASSEGRGLHTYEQYF. CDR3 sequence (DNA): TGCGCCAGCAGTGAGGGAAGGGGACTCCATACCTACGAGCAGTACTTC. The chain is built from TRBV10-1 and TRBJ2-7; possible D gene TRBD2, 6 bases. Germline loops: CDR1 WNHNN, CDR2 SYGVQD (reference sequence). CDR3 length: 16 residues. Trimming removed 2 bases at V and 2 bases at J, with 16 bases between.

The gene calls are TRBV27 and TRBJ2-7; weak D call: TRBD2 (5 bases). V was pared by 3 bases and J by 0 bases, with 12 bases between. The CDR3 is 15 residues long. The germline V gene encodes CDR1 MNHEY and CDR2 SMNVEV (reference sequence). CDR3 region: CASSFLGLPSYEQYF. The CDR3, as DNA: TGTGCCAGCAGTTTCCTCGGACTGCCCTCCTACGAGCAGTACTTC.

This CDR3 is CASSLGGRMADTQYF. The DNA for the CDR3 is TGTGCCAGCAGCTTAGGCGGGAGAATGGCAGATACGCAGTATTTT. The V call is TRBV5-4, the J call TRBJ2-3; 7 positions match TRBD2. CDR3 length: 15 amino acids. In germline, CDR1 is SGHNT, CDR2 YYREEE (reference sequence). V shed 2 bases and J 4 bases; nucleotides not matched to a gene: 7.

V and J are TRBV4-3 and TRBJ2-1, with 10 bases fitting TRBD2. This CDR3 has 19 amino acids. J was trimmed by 4 bases and V by 4 bases; bases with no gene match: 16. Germline V gene lookup returns CDR1 LGHNA and CDR2 YSLEER. CDR3 amino acids: CASSRTGAYTSGNYNEQFF. Here the CDR3 DNA reads TGCGCCAGCAGCCGAACAGGGGCTTACACTAGCGGGAATTACAATGAGCAGTTCTTC.

This clone appeared once. The chain is built from TRBV5-5 and TRBJ2-1; 14 nucleotides line up with TRBD2. The ends lost 4 bases at V and 5 bases at J; junction bases unmatched: 5. The germline CDR1 and CDR2 sequences are SGHKS and YYEKEE (reference sequence). This CDR3 spans 16 amino acids. CDR3 sequence reads: CASSVGLAGGNNEQFF. In DNA form, the CDR3 reads TGTGCCAGCAGCGTAGGACTAGCGGGAGGCAACAATGAGCAGTTCTTC.

This CDR3 is CATLPNRDGVYYGYTF. The DNA of the CDR3 is TGTGCCACCCTCCCAAACCGGGACGGGGTTTATTATGGCTACACCTTC. The chain recombines TRBV27 with TRBJ1-2, with D perhaps matching TRBD1 (5 bases). The V and J ends lost 10 bases and 5 bases respectively, with 26 bases between them. The germline V gene has CDR1 MNHEY and CDR2 SMNVEV (reference sequence). The CDR3 has 16 residues.

The chain uses TRBV27 and TRBJ2-7; TRBD1 matches at 8 bases. V gave up 3 bases and J gave up 3 bases; unmatched junction bases: 4. The CDR3 runs 14 residues. Germline V lookup: CDR1 MNHEY, CDR2 SMNVEV (reference sequence). The CDR3 protein is CASSFSGTGYEQYF. The CDR3 DNA follows: TGTGCCAGCAGTTTTTCCGGGACAGGCTACGAGCAGTACTTC.

The chain couples TRBV9 to TRBJ2-2, with D unclear. V gave up 0 bases and J gave up 7 bases, with 7 bases separating them. Per the germline V gene, CDR1 is SGDLS and CDR2 is YYNGEE. This CDR3 has 13 amino acids. Written as DNA, the CDR3 is TGTGCCAGCAGCGTAGGGGCAGGCGGGGAGCTGTTTTTT. This encodes CASSVGAGGELFF.

The chain has TRBV5-1 and TRBJ2-1; tentatively, D is TRBD1 (6 bases). The V end lost 7 bases, the J end lost 3 bases, and 14 bases lay between the germline ends. CDR1 and CDR2 (germline): SGHRS, YFSETQ. This CDR3 comprises 14 residues. The CDR3 DNA reads as TGCGCCAGCGCACCGGGACACAACTACAATGAGCAGTTCTTC. Amino acid sequence: CASAPGHNYNEQFF. Full variable domain (outside the CDR3, taken from reference TRBV5-1 and TRBJ2-1): KAGVTQTPRYLIKTRGQQVTLSCSPISGHRSVSWYQQTPGQGLQFLFEYFSETQRNKGNFPGRFSGRQFSNSRSEMNVSTLELGDSALYLCASAPGHNYNEQFFGPGTRLTVL.

The chain carries TRBV28 and TRBJ2-7, with D unresolved. Germline-derived CDR1 and CDR2 are MDHEN and SYDVKM. This CDR3 contains 12 residues. V shed 7 bases and J shed 3 bases, with 10 bases lying between them. The CDR3 loop reads CASNSIRYEQYF. The CDR3, as DNA: TGTGCCAGCAATTCAATCCGCTACGAGCAGTACTTC.